Each of the 2 T cell receptor beta chains below was sequenced from the same sample in a study of T cells in Graves' hyperthyroidism and ophthalmopathy. The source material, RNA transcripts, was used to amplify TCR beta CDR3 regions. The TCR CDR3 first-round RT-PCR relied on the HTBI primer set. MiXCR was run by TCRdb on the multiplex PCR reads, yielding one entry per CDR3 protein. This sample has 350,000 or so distinct CDR3 sequences, with roughly a fifth found just once. Sequencing was carried out using blood. These receptors came from a woman between 45 and 60 years old with Graves' hyperthyroidism.

This chain connects TRBV5-1 to TRBJ1-4; the D gene is possibly TRBD1 (6 bases). The CDR3 extends over 14 amino acids. Germline CDR1 and CDR2: SGHRS and YFSETQ. The ends were cut back, 1 base at V and 7 bases at J, with 11 bases in the middle. CDR3 sequence (DNA): TGCGCCAGCAGCTTGTCGGGGGGCGTTGAAAAACTGTTTTTT. This translates into CASSLSGGVEKLFF.

The chain employs TRBV24-1 and TRBJ1-2; D is unclear. The CDR3 loop spans 12 amino acids. V lost 6 bases, J lost 8 bases, and 12 bases lay in between. Germline V gene sequence: CDR1 KGHDR, CDR2 SFDVKD. This CDR3 is CATSTASYGYTF. The CDR3 coding sequence is TGTGCCACCAGTACAGCATCCTACGGCTACACCTTC.